These 22 T cell receptor beta chains came from one sample sequenced in a study of shared clonotypes between healthy human individuals. The method was immunoSEQ multiplex PCR; TCRdb's version includes in-frame clones alone and lacks a portion of them. The sample shows roughly 650,000 clones, about 96% of them seen only once. The sample comprised naive CD4+ T cells sorted from blood. Subset specified: CD45RA+ positively selected. These receptor sequences come from a woman younger than 45 in good health.

The chain recombines TRBV10-1 with TRBJ2-1, with 7 bases identical to TRBD2. The length of the CDR3 is 17 residues. V lost 0 bases to trimming and J lost 5 bases; unmatched junction nucleotides: 10. Germline CDR1 reads WNHNN; CDR2 reads SYGVQD (reference sequence). The CDR3 spells CASSESLTSPGDNEQFF. The CDR3 DNA follows: TGCGCCAGCAGTGAGTCCCTGACTAGCCCCGGGGACAATGAGCAGTTCTTC.

The chain's CDR3 is CASSLDRVRSSYNEQFF. The CDR3 coding sequence is TGTGCCAGCAGTTTGGACAGGGTAAGAAGCTCCTACAATGAGCAGTTCTTC. The chain couples TRBV28 to TRBJ2-1; 8 bases fit TRBD1. The germline CDR1 and CDR2 sequences are MDHEN and SYDVKM. This CDR3 is built from 17 residues. Trimming cost V 3 bases and J 0 bases; bases outside gene matches: 7.

V usage is TRBV7-9 and J usage is TRBJ2-1, with 11 bases that match TRBD2. This CDR3 contains 17 residues. The trim removed 0 bases at V and 4 bases at J, leaving 5 bases unmatched. Germline CDR1 and CDR2: SEHNR and FQNEAQ (reference sequence). The CDR3: CASSLAWTSGLYNEQFF. The CDR3 bases are TGTGCCAGCAGCTTAGCGTGGACTAGCGGGTTGTACAATGAGCAGTTCTTC.

The rearrangement joins TRBV5-1 to TRBJ2-7; D unresolved. Germline-derived CDR1 and CDR2 are SGHRS and YFSETQ. Trimming left V 5 bases short and J 6 bases short, with 21 bases between. This CDR3 has 15 residues. This CDR3 is CASSSRPVGFGEQYF. CDR3 nucleotide sequence: TGCGCCAGCAGTTCAAGACCGGTTGGGTTTGGCGAGCAGTACTTC.

This clone was detected only once. The chain carries TRBV7-9 and TRBJ2-2; 9 bases line up with TRBD1. V trimming: 5 bases; J trimming: 6 bases; junction bases outside the gene matches: 7. Looked up from germline, CDR1 is SEHNR and CDR2 is FQNEAQ (reference sequence). The length of the CDR3 is 15 residues. The DNA for the CDR3 is TGTGCCAGCAGCCCGACCGGGACAGGGTCCGGGGAGCTGTTTTTT. This encodes CASSPTGTGSGELFF.

This clone has only one observation. The rearrangement uses TRBV19 and TRBJ2-2; maybe TRBD1 (5 bases). The V gene's germline CDR1 is LNHDA and CDR2 SQIVND (reference sequence). Trimming shortened V by 6 bases and J by 5 bases, and 10 bases separated the two germline ends. The CDR3 has 13 amino acids. The CDR3 nucleotides are TGTGCCAGTAGCCGTGACAGTACCGGGGAGCTGTTTTTT. It specifies CASSRDSTGELFF.

The rearrangement joins TRBV6-6 to TRBJ2-7, with 8 bases identical to TRBD1. CDR3 length: 14 residues. Trimming at V came to 2 bases and at J to 5 bases, leaving 5 bases not matched to a gene. Germline CDR1 MNHNY, CDR2 SVGAGI (reference sequence). Here the CDR3 reads CASSYQDRVHEQYF. CDR3 coding DNA: TGTGCCAGCAGTTACCAGGACAGGGTCCACGAGCAGTACTTC.

In its sample, this clone was seen once. The chain combines TRBV6-1 with TRBJ2-1; D may be TRBD2 (5 bases). This CDR3 is 15 amino acids long. Germline V gene data show CDR1 as MNHNS and CDR2 as SASEGT. The ends were cut back, 7 bases at V and 14 bases at J, with 27 bases in the middle. The CDR3, as DNA: TGTGCCAGCACCAAAAGCTTCAACCGGGATCGGAGCAAGTTCTTC. Translation: CASTKSFNRDRSKFF.

The chain uses TRBV5-4 and TRBJ2-7; D is perhaps TRBD1 or TRBD2 (6 bases each). Trimming took 0 bases from V and 6 from J, leaving 19 bases between them. The CDR3 is made up of 16 amino acids. The germline gives CDR1 SGHNT, CDR2 YYREEE (reference sequence). In nucleotides, the CDR3 is TGTGCCAGCAGCTTGGCGGTAGGGGGGTTCGAGGTCGAGCAGTACTTC. Residues: CASSLAVGGFEVEQYF.

This chain joins TRBV29-1 and TRBJ1-3; possible D gene TRBD1, 5 bases. This CDR3 contains 13 residues. CDR1 and CDR2 (germline): SQVTM, ANQGSEA. Deletions cut 3 bases from V and 4 bases from J, with 10 bases between. CDR3 protein: CSVDSGSGNTIYF. CDR3 bases: TGCAGCGTTGATTCAGGGAGCGGAAACACCATATATTTT.

This clone was seen only once. The CDR3 bases are TGTGCCAGCAGCTTAGGTCAGGGATTAGCTAACTATGGCTACACCTTC. It encodes CASSLGQGLANYGYTF. The chain carries TRBV11-2 and TRBJ1-2, with D possibly being TRBD1 (5 bases). V lost 1 base, J lost 0 bases, and 12 bases lay in between. CDR1 is SGHAT and CDR2 is FQNNGV in the germline V gene. The CDR3 extends over 16 amino acids.

CDR3 region: CASSLAGTKGYEQYF. The CDR3 DNA sequence: TGCGCCAGCAGCTTGGCCGGGACGAAGGGGTACGAGCAGTACTTC. This chain joins TRBV5-1 and TRBJ2-7; D may be TRBD1 or TRBD2 (5 bases each). Germline V gene sequence: CDR1 SGHRS, CDR2 YFSETQ. Trimming took off 0 bases at V and 4 bases at J, with 14 bases between the two ends. CDR3 size: 15 residues.

In DNA, the CDR3 is TGTGCCAGCAGCTACGGCAGGGGGCTCACCGGGGAGCTGTTTTTT. Translated: CASSYGRGLTGELFF. This rearrangement joins TRBV11-2 to TRBJ2-2, with 8 bases matching TRBD1. The CDR3 covers 15 residues. CDR1 is SGHAT, CDR2 FQNNGV, per germline. The V segment lost 4 bases and the J segment 4 bases; nucleotides outside the gene matches: 5. The complete variable domain, with remaining parts taken from reference TRBV11-2 and TRBJ2-2, reads EAGVAQSPRYKIIEKRQSVAFWCNPISGHATLYWYQQILGQGPKLLIQFQNNGVVDDSQLPKDRFSAERLKGVDSTLKIQPAKLEDSAVYLCASSYGRGLTGELFFGEGSRLTVL.

This clone has a handful of counts. This rearrangement joins TRBV9 to TRBJ1-1; no firm D call. V lost 0 bases to trimming and J lost 4 bases, with 13 bases between them. CDR3 length: 15 residues. Germline values: CDR1 SGDLS, CDR2 YYNGEE. CDR3 sequence reads: CASSVVPRGSTEAFF. The CDR3 nucleotides are TGTGCCAGCAGCGTAGTTCCCCGGGGATCCACTGAAGCTTTCTTT. The variable domain in full, with the rest retrieved from reference TRBV9 and TRBJ1-1, is DSGVTQTPKHLITATGQRVTLRCSPRSGDLSVYWYQQSLDQGLQFLIQYYNGEERAKGNILERFSAQQFPDLHSELNLSSLELGDSALYFCASSVVPRGSTEAFFGQGTRLTVV.

This rearrangement joins TRBV28 to TRBJ2-1, with a tentative D call TRBD2 (5 bases). The V gene's germline CDR1 is MDHEN and CDR2 SYDVKM. V lost 6 bases, J lost 12 bases, and 12 bases lay in between. The CDR3 is 11 residues long. CDR3 amino acids: CASSDRLRQFF. The CDR3 DNA follows: TGTGCCAGCAGCGATAGACTAAGGCAGTTCTTC.

The chain is built from TRBV18 and TRBJ2-7, with D maybe TRBD2 (6 bases). The V gene lost 3 bases and the J gene lost 10 bases, with 16 bases spanning the gap. Germline V gene sequence: CDR1 KGHSH, CDR2 LQKENI. The CDR3 is 13 amino acids. The CDR3 reads CASSPDRGAGQYF. The CDR3 DNA follows: TGTGCCAGCTCACCGGACCGGGGTGCGGGACAGTACTTC.

This rearrangement joins TRBV14 to TRBJ1-1, with D possibly being TRBD1 (5 bases). Trimming shortened V by 0 bases and J by 3 bases, and 8 bases separated the two germline ends. CDR3 length: 14 amino acids. CDR1 and CDR2 from the germline V gene are SGHDN and FVKESK. CDR3 coding DNA: TGTGCCAGCAGCCAAGACAGGGTGTACACTGAAGCTTTCTTT. Protein product: CASSQDRVYTEAFF.

The rearrangement uses TRBV21-1 and TRBJ2-1; no check of the table's D call, TRBD2, against the DNA was made. TRBV21-1 is a pseudogene locus. The CDR3 is 21 amino acids. CDR3 sequence reads: CASSKDNGLAGGPLVDNEQFF. The DNA of the CDR3 is TGTGCCAGCAGCAAAGATAATGGACTAGCGGGAGGGCCTTTAGTGGACAATGAGCAGTTCTTC.

The chain's CDR3 is CASSLQGAGSNQPQHF. Written as DNA, the CDR3 is TGTGCCAGTAGTCTTCAGGGGGCTGGAAGCAATCAGCCCCAGCATTTT. The rearrangement joins TRBV19 to TRBJ1-5, with 8 bases that match TRBD1. V shed 5 bases and J 1 base; nucleotides not matched to a gene: 7. The CDR3 has 16 residues. Germline CDR1 and CDR2: LNHDA and SQIVND (reference sequence).

This chain links TRBV7-7 with TRBJ2-2; D unresolved. From germline, CDR1 is SSHAT and CDR2 FNYEAQ (reference sequence). The CDR3 contains 14 residues. Trimming cost V 5 bases and J 2 bases, with 9 bases left between them. The CDR3 loop reads CASSLGINTGELFF. CDR3 DNA sequence: TGTGCCAGCAGCCTTGGGATAAACACCGGGGAGCTGTTTTTT. The full variable domain, its missing parts supplied by reference TRBV7-7 and TRBJ2-2, is GAGVSQSPRYKVTKRGQDVTLRCDPISSHATLYWYQQALGQGPEFLTYFNYEAQPDKSGLPSDRFSAERPEGSISTLTIQRTEQRDSAMYRCASSLGINTGELFFGEGSRLTVL.

The chain combines TRBV29-1 with TRBJ2-7; 11 bases agree with TRBD2. Germline V gene lookup returns CDR1 SQVTM and CDR2 ANQGSEA. The CDR3 consists of 13 residues. J lost 7 bases, V lost 3 bases, and 5 bases had no gene match. The CDR3 DNA sequence: TGCAGCGTTGAGCCTAGCGGGAGGAATGAGCAGTACTTC. Amino acid sequence: CSVEPSGRNEQYF.

The chain combines TRBV5-1 with TRBJ2-7, with 10 bases lining up with TRBD1. The germline gives CDR1 SGHRS, CDR2 YFSETQ. J gave up 0 bases and V 3 bases, and 12 bases lay outside the gene matches. The CDR3 has 18 amino acids. In nucleotides, the CDR3 is TGCGCCAGCAGCTGGGATTCCGGGACAGGGGACACCTCCTACGAGCAGTACTTC. Protein: CASSWDSGTGDTSYEQYF. The variable domain in full, completed from reference TRBV5-1 and TRBJ2-7, reads KAGVTQTPRYLIKTRGQQVTLSCSPISGHRSVSWYQQTPGQGLQFLFEYFSETQRNKGNFPGRFSGRQFSNSRSEMNVSTLELGDSALYLCASSWDSGTGDTSYEQYFGPGTRLTVT.